This T cell receptor beta chain was found in a study of T cell repertoires in cytomegalovirus infection. Study-wide background: Matching HLA type, along with CMV infection, was indicated by public TCR beta signatures. General study results and limits: Summed public TCR beta family frequency identified CMV carriers bearing the relevant HLA. In two of eight donors, the top clonotype was HLA-C-restricted CMV-specific.

Germline V lookup: CDR1 SEHNR, CDR2 FQNEAQ (reference sequence). This CDR3 contains 18 residues. The V gene end was trimmed by 0 bases and the J gene end by 3 bases; junction bases not matched to a gene: 8. TCRdb called the reads again in MiXCR, with one record for every CDR3 protein. This table holds a few hundred thousand distinct CDR3 sequences, about 15% found once. Details on this clonotype: Its antigen remains unknown.

The chain combines TRBV7-9 with TRBJ2-1, with 10 bases lining up with TRBD1. Sequenced: CD8+ T cells from PBMCs. This sequence originates from a human donor in good health (CMV status not recorded). Some clones in this sample may be carry-over from other donors' samples. CDR3 amino acids: CASSLADRGINYYNEQFF. The CDR3, as DNA: TGTGCCAGCAGCTTAGCGGACAGGGGGATTAATTACTACAATGAGCAGTTCTTC.